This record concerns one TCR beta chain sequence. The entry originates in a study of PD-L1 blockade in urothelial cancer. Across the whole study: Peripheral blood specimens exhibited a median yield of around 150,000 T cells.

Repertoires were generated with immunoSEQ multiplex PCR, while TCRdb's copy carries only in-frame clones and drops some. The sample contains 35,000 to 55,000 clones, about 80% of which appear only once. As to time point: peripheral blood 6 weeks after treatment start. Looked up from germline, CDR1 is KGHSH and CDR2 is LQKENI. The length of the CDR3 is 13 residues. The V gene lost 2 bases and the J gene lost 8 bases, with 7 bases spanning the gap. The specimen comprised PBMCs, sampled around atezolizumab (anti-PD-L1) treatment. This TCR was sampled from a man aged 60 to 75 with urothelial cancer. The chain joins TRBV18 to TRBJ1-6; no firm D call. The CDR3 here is CASSPGSHSPLHF. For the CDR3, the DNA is TGTGCCAGCTCACCAGGTAGTCATTCACCCCTCCACTTT.